This T cell receptor beta chain is drawn from a study of blood T cells in healthy people across ages. The trim removed 3 bases at V and 7 bases at J, leaving 7 bases unmatched. The CDR3 covers 14 residues. Germline assignment: CDR1 SGHRS and CDR2 YFSETQ. Through a sample-barcoded 5' primer and a J-beta primer mix, a second PCR was run for roughly 7 to 11 cycles. MiXCR, applied by TCRdb to the 5' RACE reads, yields one record per CDR3 protein. The table has 710,000 or so distinct CDR3 sequences, about 34% seen once. Researchers report isolating at least 6 million PBMCs per sample. In its sample, this clonotype was seen many times.

The sequenced sample was blood. The clonotype was recovered from a woman of 80 years or more in good health. V and J are TRBV5-1 and TRBJ2-5, with 9 bases fitting TRBD1. In DNA, the CDR3 is TGCGCCAGCAGCTCAGCCGGGACAGGGCTGACCCAGTACTTC. The encoded protein is CASSSAGTGLTQYF.